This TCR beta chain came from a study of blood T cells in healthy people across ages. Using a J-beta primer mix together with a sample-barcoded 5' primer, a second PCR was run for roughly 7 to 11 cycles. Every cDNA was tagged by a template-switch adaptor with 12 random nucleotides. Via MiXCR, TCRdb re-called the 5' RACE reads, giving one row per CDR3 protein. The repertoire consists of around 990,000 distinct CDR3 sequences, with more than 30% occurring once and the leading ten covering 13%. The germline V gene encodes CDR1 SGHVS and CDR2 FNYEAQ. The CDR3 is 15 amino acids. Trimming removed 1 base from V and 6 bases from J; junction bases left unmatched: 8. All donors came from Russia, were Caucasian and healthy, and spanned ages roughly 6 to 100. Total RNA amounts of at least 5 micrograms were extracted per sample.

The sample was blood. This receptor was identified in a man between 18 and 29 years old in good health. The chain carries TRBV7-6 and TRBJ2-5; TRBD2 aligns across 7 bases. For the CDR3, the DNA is TGTGCCAGCAGCTTAGACCTCCGGGGACTACAGACCCAGTACTTC. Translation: CASSLDLRGLQTQYF. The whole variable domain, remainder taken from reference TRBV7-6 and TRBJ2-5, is GAGVSQSPRYKVTKRGQDVALRCDPISGHVSLYWYRQALGQGPEFLTYFNYEAQQDKSGLPNDRFSAERPEGSISTLTIQRTEQRDSAMYRCASSLDLRGLQTQYFGPGTRLLVL.